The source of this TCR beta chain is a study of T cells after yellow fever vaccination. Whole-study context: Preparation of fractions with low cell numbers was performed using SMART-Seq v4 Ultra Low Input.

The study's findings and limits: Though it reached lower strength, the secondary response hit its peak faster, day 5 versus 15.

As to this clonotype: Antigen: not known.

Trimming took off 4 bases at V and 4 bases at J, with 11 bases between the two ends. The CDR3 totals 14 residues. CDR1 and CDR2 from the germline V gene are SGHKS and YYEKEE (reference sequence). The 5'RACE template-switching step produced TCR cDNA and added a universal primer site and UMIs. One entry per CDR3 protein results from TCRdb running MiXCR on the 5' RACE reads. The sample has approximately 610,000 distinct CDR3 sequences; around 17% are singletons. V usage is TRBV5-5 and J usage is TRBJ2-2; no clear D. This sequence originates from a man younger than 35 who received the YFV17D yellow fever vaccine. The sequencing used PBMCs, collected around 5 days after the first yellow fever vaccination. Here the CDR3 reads CASSPGLFTGELFF. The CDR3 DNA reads TGTGCCAGCAGCCCTGGGCTCTTCACCGGGGAGCTGTTTTTT.